This TCR beta chain comes out of a study of T cells after yellow fever vaccination. Study overall: SMART-Seq v4 Ultra Low Input prepared the low-cell-number fractions. Study outcomes and limitations: Detected again after the booster were most primary-vaccination clones, at approximately 95% CD4 and nearly 90% CD8.

The CDR3 spans 15 residues. The V and J ends lost 4 bases and 6 bases, in that order; junction bases with no gene match: 11. Per the germline V gene, CDR1 is MDHEN and CDR2 is SYDVKM. TCRdb reanalysed the 5' RACE reads using MiXCR and keeps one entry per CDR3 protein. The sample lists approximately 260,000 distinct CDR3 sequences, about 5.2% seen once, with around 3.5% in the top ten. Remarks on this clonotype: Its cognate antigen is unknown.

This receptor was obtained from a man in his late teens or twenties who received the YFV17D yellow fever vaccine. Source: CD4+ T cells sorted from PBMCs, taken on the day of the yellow fever booster vaccination. The J gene is TRBJ2-5, the V gene TRBV28, with TRBD2 identical over 7 bases. The CDR3 protein is CASSSYGRGVKTQYF. As DNA, the CDR3 is TGTGCCAGCAGTTCCTATGGGAGGGGAGTGAAGACCCAGTACTTC.